This passage covers 28 T cell receptor beta chains from one sample sequenced in a study of read filtering for tumor transcriptome and immune sequencing. The library was built from roughly 400 ng RNA with molecular barcoded adaptors for alpha/delta and beta/gamma chains. Each CDR3 protein gets one entry after TCRdb re-called the reads with MiXCR. Of fewer than 50,000 distinct CDR3 sequences listed, 10% to 15% are singletons. The sequencing sample was made of a population of CD138-negative cells sorted from bone marrow. Receptors originate from a donor at least 40 years old with multiple myeloma.

Of note for this clonotype: This likely reflects a read error, since a far larger clone is one base away. The chain's CDR3 is CAAANPVGGQFF. DNA for the CDR3: TGTGCCGCCGCTAACCCGGTGGGTGGGCAGTTCTTC. The V gene is TRBV6-5, the J gene TRBJ2-1; D remains unclear. The length of the CDR3 is 12 residues. The V and J ends lost 11 bases and 12 bases respectively, with 20 bases between them. Germline CDR1 is MNHEY and CDR2 is SVGAGI.

In its sample, this clonotype was seen many times. The CDR3 spells CASSVDPDTGELFF. As DNA, the CDR3 is TGTGCCAGCAGCGTAGACCCCGACACCGGGGAGCTGTTTTTT. V usage is TRBV9 and J usage is TRBJ2-2; D remains unclear. The CDR3 is 14 residues long. Trimming took 0 bases from V and 3 from J, leaving 6 bases between them. Germline CDR1 SGDLS, CDR2 YYNGEE.

Ten or more counts support this clonotype. The rearrangement uses TRBV19 and TRBJ2-4; unclear D gene. CDR3 size: 15 residues. Deletions cut 2 bases from V and 0 bases from J, with 8 bases between. CDR1 is LNHDA and CDR2 is SQIVND in the germline V gene (reference sequence). CDR3 DNA sequence: TGTGCCAGTAGTATACCTGCAGTAGCCAAAAACATTCAGTACTTC. Translation gives CASSIPAVAKNIQYF.

This clonotype has just a few counts. The junction does not match germline at one end; this may be a read error. The chain couples TRBV24-1 to TRBJ1-5; the D is unclear. Germline V lookup: CDR1 KGHDR, CDR2 SFDVKD. The CDR3 length is 15 residues. CDR3 sequence reads: CAPIDRRDSNRPQHF. CDR3 DNA: TGTGCCCCCATCGACCGGCGCGATAGCAATCGGCCCCAGCATTTT.

J is TRBJ2-1 and V is TRBV7-9; D gene unclear. V was trimmed by 3 bases and J by 10 bases, leaving 16 bases between them. This CDR3 is built from 14 residues. Per germline, CDR1 SEHNR and CDR2 FQNEAQ (reference sequence). The CDR3 loop reads CASSFHTPGEEQFF. The DNA for the CDR3 is TGTGCCAGCAGCTTTCATACCCCCGGCGAGGAGCAGTTCTTC.

This chain connects TRBV28 to TRBJ1-1; no clear D gene. Trimming left V 6 bases short and J 5 bases short, with 16 bases between. Germline lookup yields CDR1 MDHEN and CDR2 SYDVKM. The CDR3 length is 14 residues. The CDR3 DNA reads as TGTGCCAGCAGCTACGTGGCCCCCCGGACTGAAGCTTTCTTT. As protein: CASSYVAPRTEAFF. The whole variable domain, remainder taken from reference TRBV28 and TRBJ1-1, is DVKVTQSSRYLVKRTGEKVFLECVQDMDHENMFWYRQDPGLGLRLIYFSYDVKMKEKGDIPEGYSVSREKKERFSLILESASTNQTSMYLCASSYVAPRTEAFFGQGTRLTVV.

This clonotype occurred many times. This chain uses TRBV6-2 or TRBV6-3 with TRBJ1-1; a weak D match, TRBD1 (6 bases). From germline, CDR1 is MNHEY and CDR2 SVGEGT. The length of the CDR3 is 14 residues. V was shortened by 4 bases and J by 1 base, with 10 bases between the two germline ends. The CDR3 sequence is CASSSPDRNTEAFF. The CDR3 DNA reads TGTGCCAGCAGTTCCCCGGACAGGAACACTGAAGCTTTCTTT.

This clonotype was detected ten times or more. This chain connects TRBV7-2 to TRBJ1-3, with 10 bases lining up with TRBD1. The CDR3 totals 17 residues. Germline values: CDR1 SGHTA, CDR2 FQGNSA. V shed 4 bases and J 1 base; nucleotides not matched to a gene: 7. CDR3 loop: CASSYSGTGASGNTIYF. In nucleotides, the CDR3 is TGTGCCAGCAGCTACTCCGGGACAGGGGCGTCTGGAAACACCATATATTTT.

This clonotype showed up many times. The rearrangement uses TRBV9 and TRBJ2-5; the D is unclear. This CDR3 has 16 amino acids. Trimming took 3 bases from V and 5 from J, leaving 20 bases between them. Germline CDR1 and CDR2: SGDLS and YYNGEE. CDR3 sequence: CASSDSESRSWETQYF. DNA of the CDR3: TGTGCCAGCAGCGATTCGGAGAGCCGCTCCTGGGAGACCCAGTACTTC.

This clonotype was observed at least ten times. This chain uses TRBV20-1 with TRBJ2-2; 12 nucleotides line up with TRBD2. Unmatched junction bases numbered 7, after V lost 3 bases and J lost 5 bases. CDR3 length: 16 amino acids. Germline CDR1 reads DFQATT; CDR2 reads SNEGSKA (reference sequence). The CDR3 DNA is TGCAGTGCTAGGCCTAGCGGGAGGGCCGGTACCGGGGAGCTGTTTTTT. This translates into CSARPSGRAGTGELFF.

This clonotype was seen at least ten times. The chain employs TRBV20-1 and TRBJ1-5, with 9 bases lining up with TRBD1. Germline V gives CDR1 DFQATT, CDR2 SNEGSKA (reference sequence). The CDR3 totals 13 residues. J was trimmed by 7 bases and V by 4 bases; bases with no gene match: 5. Here the CDR3 DNA reads TGCAGTGCTAACAGGGGGCGGCGGCAGCCCCAGCATTTT. This codes for CSANRGRRQPQHF.

This clonotype was counted many times. This chain uses TRBV7-2 with TRBJ2-6, with D hard to call. Germline assignment: CDR1 SGHTA and CDR2 FQGNSA. Trimming took 1 base from V and 3 from J, leaving 4 bases between them. This CDR3 is 14 amino acids long. CDR3 bases: TGTGCCAGCAGCTTAGGGCATGGGGCCAACGTCCTGACTTTC. This codes for CASSLGHGANVLTF.

This clonotype was observed many times. The chain joins TRBV7-9 to TRBJ2-5; no clear D. V was clipped by 2 bases and J by 4 bases, with 14 bases between them. CDR3 length equals 15 residues. Per germline, CDR1 SEHNR and CDR2 FQNEAQ (reference sequence). Here the CDR3 reads CASSLNPKGSETQYF. The CDR3, as DNA: TGTGCCAGCAGCTTAAACCCCAAGGGTTCAGAGACCCAGTACTTC.

This clonotype was observed at least ten times. This chain joins TRBV7-2 and TRBJ2-7; a weak D match, TRBD1 (6 bases). The V end lost 2 bases, the J end lost 4 bases, and 12 bases lay between the germline ends. Germline V lookup: CDR1 SGHTA, CDR2 FQGNSA. This CDR3 contains 14 residues. The CDR3 loop is CASSLSRDTYEQYF. The CDR3 DNA is TGTGCCAGCAGCTTAAGCCGGGACACGTACGAGCAGTACTTC.

This clonotype is labeled as large. The chain is built from TRBV28 and TRBJ1-4; TRBD1 aligns across 10 bases. From germline, CDR1 is MDHEN and CDR2 SYDVKM. CDR3 length equals 15 residues. V lost 5 bases, J lost 6 bases, and 6 bases stayed unmatched. This chain's CDR3 is CASSPNGQGDEKLFF. CDR3 DNA sequence: TGTGCCAGCAGTCCCAACGGACAGGGGGATGAAAAACTGTTTTTT.

This clonotype was counted ten times or more. CDR3 residues: CSARGTSGRGTYNEQFF. CDR3 coding DNA: TGCAGTGCCCGAGGGACTAGCGGGAGAGGAACCTACAATGAGCAGTTCTTC. The chain joins TRBV20-1 to TRBJ2-1, with 14 positions matching TRBD2. This CDR3 spans 17 amino acids. Germline loops: CDR1 DFQATT, CDR2 SNEGSKA (reference sequence). Trimming took 6 bases from V and 2 from J; bases not matched to a gene: 9.

The sample holds many counts of this clonotype. The chain joins TRBV29-1 to TRBJ1-6; 9 nucleotides line up with TRBD1. This CDR3 region has 18 residues. Trimming cost V 3 bases and J 5 bases; bases outside gene matches: 14. Germline CDR1 SQVTM, CDR2 ANQGSEA. The CDR3 region has the DNA TGCAGCGTTGATCTGCTTGAACAGGGGGCTCCGCATAATTCACCCCTCCACTTT. Protein sequence: CSVDLLEQGAPHNSPLHF.

This clonotype turned up a few times. The chain has TRBV20-1 and TRBJ1-5, with 7 bases that match TRBD1. CDR1 and CDR2 from the germline V gene are DFQATT and SNEGSKA (reference sequence). CDR3 length equals 13 residues. V shed 3 bases, J shed 4 bases, and the junction held 3 bases outside the gene matches. The CDR3 sequence is CSASRDRNQPQHF. Here the CDR3 DNA reads TGCAGTGCTAGCAGGGACAGAAATCAGCCCCAGCATTTT.

There are many counts of this clonotype. V usage is TRBV28 and J usage is TRBJ2-2; the D call may be TRBD1 or TRBD2 (6 bases each). The CDR3 length is 15 residues. CDR1 is MDHEN and CDR2 is SYDVKM in the germline V gene. The V end was cut by 3 bases, the J end by 8 bases, with 16 bases between. CDR3 DNA: TGTGCCAGCAGTTTGGGGGGCGCGAGTGGAGGGGAGCTGTTTTTT. Its translation: CASSLGGASGGELFF.

This clonotype was detected many times. J is TRBJ2-2 and V is TRBV7-9; D may correspond to TRBD1 or TRBD2 (6 bases each). Germline CDR1 reads SEHNR; CDR2 reads FQNEAQ (reference sequence). V shed 5 bases and J shed 3 bases, with 16 bases lying between them. CDR3 length: 16 amino acids. In nucleotides, the CDR3 is TGTGCCAGCAGCCGAGGCCGGGGGACATACACCGGGGAGCTGTTTTTT. It specifies CASSRGRGTYTGELFF.

There are many counts of this clonotype. The chain employs TRBV19 and TRBJ2-2, with D unclear. This CDR3 has 16 residues. The V end was cut by 5 bases, the J end by 5 bases, with 18 bases between. From germline, CDR1 is LNHDA and CDR2 SQIVND (reference sequence). The CDR3 DNA reads as TGTGCCAGTAGTCAGGATCTGACAAGCCTGACCGGGGAGCTGTTTTTT. This sequence encodes CASSQDLTSLTGELFF.

The chain links TRBV20-1 to TRBJ2-2; D ambiguous. The V end lost 5 bases, the J end lost 0 bases, and 13 bases lay between the germline ends. The CDR3 has 15 residues. Germline CDR1 is DFQATT and CDR2 is SNEGSKA (reference sequence). CDR3 DNA: TGCAGTGCTCCCCTTAGAAACCCGAACACCGGGGAGCTGTTTTTT. It yields the protein CSAPLRNPNTGELFF.

Ten or more counts support this clonotype. The V call is TRBV5-1, the J call TRBJ2-1; tentatively, D is TRBD1 (6 bases). From germline, CDR1 is SGHRS and CDR2 YFSETQ. This CDR3 region has 18 residues. With 0 bases removed from V and 0 bases from J, the gap between germline ends came to 16 bases. The CDR3 DNA reads TGCGCCAGCAGCTTGGCCAGGGGTGGGAGTGGCTCCTACAATGAGCAGTTCTTC. Its protein product is CASSLARGGSGSYNEQFF.

At least ten counts were recorded for this clonotype. This chain connects TRBV6-1 to TRBJ2-7; D ambiguous. V was trimmed by 5 bases and J by 3 bases, leaving 8 bases between them. The germline V gene has CDR1 MNHNS and CDR2 SASEGT. This CDR3 is built from 12 residues. The CDR3 protein is CASSKQDYEQYF. The CDR3 bases are TGTGCCAGCAGTAAGCAGGACTACGAGCAGTACTTC.

The chain links TRBV29-1 to TRBJ1-1, with D perhaps matching TRBD1 (6 bases). The germline gives CDR1 SQVTM, CDR2 ANQGSEA. The CDR3 is made up of 13 amino acids. V was shortened by 5 bases and J by 1 base, with 11 bases between the two germline ends. CDR3 amino acids: CSVRTDSNTEAFF. The CDR3 DNA reads as TGCAGCGTTAGGACAGATTCGAACACTGAAGCTTTCTTT.

In its sample, this clonotype was seen many times. The chain carries TRBV4-1 and TRBJ2-7; maybe TRBD2 (5 bases). The length of the CDR3 is 14 residues. Trimming stripped 1 base from V and 0 bases from J, with 7 bases between. Germline V CDR1 and CDR2: MGHRA, YSYEKL. CDR3 sequence (DNA): TGCGCCAGCAGCCAAGTGGGGAGCTCCTACGAGCAGTACTTC. Translation gives CASSQVGSSYEQYF.

Of note for this clonotype: A much larger clone lies one base from this, so it may be a read error. The V gene is TRBV5-1, the J gene TRBJ2-5, with 8 bases lining up with TRBD1. The CDR3 consists of 14 residues. CDR1 and CDR2 from the germline V gene are SGHRS and YFSETQ. The CDR3 DNA reads as TGCGCCAGCAGCCTCGGACAGGGCCGAGAGGCCCAGTACTTC. Its translation: CASSLGQGREAQYF.

A note on this clonotype: A clone one base away is much larger, so this may be a read error. This chain links TRBV6-2 or TRBV6-3 with TRBJ2-5, with no clear D. In germline, CDR1 is MNHEY, CDR2 SVGEGT. This CDR3 comprises 15 residues. The CDR3 loop is CASSYSGQSKESQYF. The DNA for the CDR3 is TGTGCCAGCAGTTACTCCGGGCAGAGCAAAGAGTCCCAGTACTTC.